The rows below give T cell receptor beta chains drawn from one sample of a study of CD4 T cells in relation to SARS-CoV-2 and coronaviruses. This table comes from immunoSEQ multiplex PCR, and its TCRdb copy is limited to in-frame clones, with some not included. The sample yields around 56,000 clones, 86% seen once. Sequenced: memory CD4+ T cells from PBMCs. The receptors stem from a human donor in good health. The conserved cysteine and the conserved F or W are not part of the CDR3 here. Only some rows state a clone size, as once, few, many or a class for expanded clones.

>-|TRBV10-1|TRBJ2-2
ASRNQTGELF
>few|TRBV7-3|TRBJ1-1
ASRRDRGGLNTEAF
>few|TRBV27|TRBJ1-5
ASRAGVRSQPQH
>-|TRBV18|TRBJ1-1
ASSLTGVETEAF
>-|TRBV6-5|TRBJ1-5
ASSQSAADQPQH
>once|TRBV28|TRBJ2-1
AGRFYGGGRYNEQF
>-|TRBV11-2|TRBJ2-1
ASSLYGGQYNEQF
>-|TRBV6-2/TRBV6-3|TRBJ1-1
ASSQGTEAF
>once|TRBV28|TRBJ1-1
ASSLYPGGRMNTEAF
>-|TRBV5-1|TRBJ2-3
ASSLRGDTGTDTQY
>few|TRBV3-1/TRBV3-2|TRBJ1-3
ASSHSGRIGNTIY
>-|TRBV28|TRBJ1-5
ASRRGQGTGQPQH
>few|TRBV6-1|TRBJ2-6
ASSEGWTGSGANVLT
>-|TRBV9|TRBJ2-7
ASSGRDRAVAGDHEQY
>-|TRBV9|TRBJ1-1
ASSAAGARTEAF
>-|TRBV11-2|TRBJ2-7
ASSLPGGGGYEQY
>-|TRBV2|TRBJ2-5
ASSTGTGLQETQY
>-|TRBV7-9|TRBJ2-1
ASSLMGGRSEQF
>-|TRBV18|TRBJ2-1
ASSPYLPGTTHSRYNEQF
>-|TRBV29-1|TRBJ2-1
SVSMEGGVTFNEQF
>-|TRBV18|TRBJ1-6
ASSPVGQGFWSYNSPLH
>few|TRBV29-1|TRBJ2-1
SVAASGWGEQF